The rows below give T cell receptor beta chains drawn from one sample of a study of blood T cell repertoires in COVID-19. Using immunoSEQ multiplex PCR, the repertoire was profiled, and TCRdb retains in-frame clones only, with some absent. This sample has roughly 86,000 clones, with roughly 91% found just once. Sequenced sample: peripheral blood. These receptors originate from a woman in her fifties or sixties in a cohort sampled during active COVID-19. The conserved cysteine and the conserved F or W are not part of the CDR3 here.

V gene	J gene	CDR3 protein
TRBV10-3	TRBJ1-1	AISERQAPAF
TRBV3-1/TRBV3-2	TRBJ1-5	ASSQGVIGNQPQH
TRBV3-1/TRBV3-2	TRBJ1-4	ASSPLNSRRENEKLF
TRBV5-1	TRBJ2-2	ASSSNSASGSQLF
TRBV19	TRBJ2-7	ASSIKAAGSGEQY
TRBV4-1	TRBJ2-1	ASSHLGTGSYNEQF
TRBV6-5	TRBJ1-2	ASRSTGTQGGYT
TRBV5-1	TRBJ2-1	ASSFKGTSGYNEQF
TRBV13	TRBJ1-4	ASSLGGGAHEKLF
TRBV7-9	TRBJ2-7	ASSPRASANEQY
TRBV10-3	TRBJ2-1	ATVSGRPHNEQF
TRBV6-6	TRBJ2-7	ASRRGAGEGY
TRBV7-9	TRBJ1-3	ASSLTGVGNTIY
TRBV29-1	TRBJ1-1	SGQTGPNTEAF
TRBV30	TRBJ1-4	AWSRGGANEKLF
TRBV4-1	TRBJ2-3	ASSQGGNPDTQY
TRBV3-1/TRBV3-2	TRBJ2-1	ASSPETGGYNEQF
TRBV5-1	TRBJ2-5	ASSQGLQETQY
TRBV19	TRBJ2-7	ASSMFGGPYEQY
TRBV29-1	TRBJ2-1	SVAQQGMYNEQF
TRBV5-1	TRBJ1-1	ASSLLYRTGTNTEAF
TRBV5-6	TRBJ1-2	ASSLRGNYGYT
TRBV6-1	TRBJ2-7	ASSEGFVSSYEQY
TRBV6-6	TRBJ2-7	ASSSAGYTLSYEQY